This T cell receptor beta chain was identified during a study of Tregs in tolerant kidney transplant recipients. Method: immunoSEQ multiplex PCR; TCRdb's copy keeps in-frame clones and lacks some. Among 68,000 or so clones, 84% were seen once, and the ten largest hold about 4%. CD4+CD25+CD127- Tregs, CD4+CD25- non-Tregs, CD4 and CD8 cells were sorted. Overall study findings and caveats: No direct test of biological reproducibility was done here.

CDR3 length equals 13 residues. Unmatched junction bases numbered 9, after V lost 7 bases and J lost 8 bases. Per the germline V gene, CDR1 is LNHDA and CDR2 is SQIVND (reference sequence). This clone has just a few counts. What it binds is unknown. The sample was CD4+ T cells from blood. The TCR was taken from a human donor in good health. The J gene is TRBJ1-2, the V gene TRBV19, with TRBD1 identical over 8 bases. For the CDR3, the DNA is TGTGCCAGTAAGGCAGGGGGCGTAGGAGGCTACACCTTC. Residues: CASKAGGVGGYTF.